The present T cell receptor (beta chain) was sequenced within a study of T-cell memory formation after mild COVID-19. General study points: Within pre-infection memory, some responding clones were found, suggesting cross-reactive memory joined. Still unconfirmed is whether the second-wave clones peaking on day 37 recognized SARS-CoV-2.

The authors produced TCR alpha and TCR beta cDNA libraries with sample barcodes and UMIs by 5'RACE using constant-segment primers. TCRdb itself ran the 5' RACE reads through MiXCR, one entry per CDR3 protein. The sample lists some 250,000 distinct CDR3 sequences; more than 8% were seen once. Turning to this clonotype: Its antigen is currently unknown.

Trimming cost V 5 bases and J 9 bases; bases outside gene matches: 10. The germline V gene encodes CDR1 SGHTA and CDR2 FQGNSA. The CDR3 covers 17 residues. The sequence was obtained from a man aged 18 to 30 who had mild COVID-19 (a few samples of this study predate the infection). Cell type and time point are not known. The gene calls are TRBV7-2 and TRBJ2-4, with 16 positions matching TRBD2. Specimen: PBMCs or a T cell subset sorted from them (not recorded which). CDR3 coding DNA: TGTGCCAGCAGCGACAACTCCGGGACTAGCGGGGGGGGCATTCAGTACTTC. Protein product: CASSDNSGTSGGGIQYF.